The 10 T cell receptor beta chains below come from one sample, sequenced in a study of blood T cell repertoires in COVID-19. The table came from immunoSEQ multiplex PCR; TCRdb's copy has only in-frame clones and leaves some out. The table records roughly 160,000 clones, more than 75% of them present only once. The sequenced sample was peripheral blood. These receptors were obtained from a woman aged 80 or over with COVID-19, enrolled during active disease.

The chain recombines TRBV28 with TRBJ2-5; D is unresolved. V dropped 2 bases and J dropped 7 bases, with 8 bases sitting between them. CDR1 and CDR2 (germline): MDHEN, SYDVKM. CDR3 length: 12 amino acids. The CDR3 reads CASSLKDSTQYF. The DNA for the CDR3 is TGTGCCAGCAGTTTAAAAGACTCGACCCAGTACTTC.

A note on this clone: In the same sample, other DNA sequences code for this CDR3. The rearrangement joins TRBV28 to TRBJ2-7; possibly TRBD1 for D (5 bases). The CDR3 runs 12 residues. The germline CDR1 and CDR2 sequences are MDHEN and SYDVKM. V shed 2 bases and J shed 3 bases, with 5 bases lying between them. CDR3 bases: TGTGCCAGCAGTTTACAGGGCTACGAGCAGTACTTC. As protein: CASSLQGYEQYF.

V gene TRBV7-8 combines with J gene TRBJ2-7; 7 nucleotides line up with TRBD2. J gave up 3 bases and V 0 bases, and 5 bases lay outside the gene matches. Per germline, CDR1 SGHVS and CDR2 FQNEAQ. The CDR3 sequence is 15 residues long. This CDR3 reads CASSLASGTNYEQYF. The DNA of the CDR3 is TGTGCCAGCAGCTTAGCATCGGGGACTAACTACGAGCAGTACTTC.

The chain links TRBV28 to TRBJ1-5, with TRBD1 matching over 12 bases. V lost 7 bases, J lost 2 bases, and 9 bases stayed unmatched. The CDR3 loop spans 17 amino acids. Germline values: CDR1 MDHEN, CDR2 SYDVKM. The CDR3 coding sequence is TGTGCCAGCATCCGGGACAGGGGGCGAAGTGGCAATCAGCCCCAGCATTTT. This translates into CASIRDRGRSGNQPQHF.

V gene TRBV28 combines with J gene TRBJ2-1; 7 nucleotides match TRBD2. The length of the CDR3 is 14 residues. V lost 5 bases, J lost 4 bases, and 5 bases stayed unmatched. Germline loops: CDR1 MDHEN, CDR2 SYDVKM. The CDR3 spells CASSRAAGYNEQFF. The CDR3 DNA follows: TGTGCCAGCAGTCGAGCAGCGGGATACAATGAGCAGTTCTTC. The variable domain in full, completed from reference TRBV28 and TRBJ2-1, reads DVKVTQSSRYLVKRTGEKVFLECVQDMDHENMFWYRQDPGLGLRLIYFSYDVKMKEKGDIPEGYSVSREKKERFSLILESASTNQTSMYLCASSRAAGYNEQFFGPGTRLTVL.

The chain has TRBV10-3 and TRBJ1-1; 8 positions agree with TRBD1. Germline CDR1 is ENHRY and CDR2 is SYGVKD. There are 13 residues in the CDR3. V lost 7 bases to trimming and J lost 4 bases; unmatched junction nucleotides: 5. CDR3 nucleotides: TGTGCCATCACTGGACAGGGCATCACTGAAGCTTTCTTT. Translated, it gives CAITGQGITEAFF.

The J gene is TRBJ2-5, the V gene TRBV9, with 7 bases aligning to TRBD2. This CDR3 spans 13 amino acids. Germline values: CDR1 SGDLS, CDR2 YYNGEE. Trimming took 0 bases from V and 4 from J; bases not matched to a gene: 0. The CDR3 coding sequence is TGTGCCAGCAGCGTAGCGGGAGGAGAGACCCAGTACTTC. Translating it yields CASSVAGGETQYF.

The chain links TRBV9 to TRBJ2-1; 8 bases agree with TRBD2. With 5 bases clipped from V and 9 bases from J, the junction kept 10 bases outside the gene matches. The CDR3 length is 14 residues. CDR1 and CDR2 from the germline V gene are SGDLS and YYNGEE. CDR3 DNA: TGTGCCAGCAGTGGGACCGGGACTAGTGGTGAGCAGTTCTTC. Translated, it gives CASSGTGTSGEQFF.

V usage is TRBV7-9 and J usage is TRBJ2-7; tentative D call: TRBD2 (6 bases). The CDR3 is 16 amino acids. V lost 6 bases and J lost 6, with 24 bases in between. Germline V CDR1 and CDR2: SEHNR, FQNEAQ (reference sequence). The CDR3 DNA sequence: TGTGCCAGCAGAGCATCCGGGACGACGGAGGGCTTCGAGCAGTACTTC. This gives the protein CASRASGTTEGFEQYF. The entire variable domain, with the rest obtained from reference TRBV7-9 and TRBJ2-7, is as follows: DTGVSQNPRHKITKRGQNVTFRCDPISEHNRLYWYRQTLGQGPEFLTYFQNEAQLEKSRLLSDRFSAERPKGSFSTLEIQRTEQGDSAMYLCASRASGTTEGFEQYFGPGTRLTVT.

The V and J genes are TRBV28 and TRBJ1-5; possible D gene TRBD1, 5 bases. Germline V gene data show CDR1 as MDHEN and CDR2 as SYDVKM. V was cut by 2 bases and J by 4 bases, with 9 bases left in between. The CDR3 runs 14 residues. CDR3 sequence: CASSLGAQNQPQHF. The CDR3 coding sequence is TGTGCCAGCAGTTTAGGGGCGCAAAATCAGCCCCAGCATTTT.